This T cell receptor beta chain was identified in a study of OX40 agonist ivuxolimab in advanced cancers. TCRdb's copy holds only in-frame clones and misses some; the assay was immunoSEQ multiplex PCR. The sample lists tens of thousands of clones, 75% to 90% occurring once. The CDR3 is 15 amino acids. The germline gives CDR1 SGDLS, CDR2 YYNGEE. Between the trimmed V and J ends, which lost 0 bases and 6 bases, there was a span of 12 bases. J is TRBJ2-2 and V is TRBV9, with D possibly being TRBD1 (5 bases). The sample consisted of CD4+ or CD8+ T cells sorted from blood, taken in a trial of the OX40 agonist ivuxolimab. This clonotype was obtained from an adult with an advanced solid tumor such as melanoma, head and neck, liver or kidney cancer. CDR3 loop: CASSVDGASPGELFF. The CDR3 region has the DNA TGTGCCAGCAGCGTAGATGGGGCCTCGCCCGGGGAGCTGTTTTTT.